This T cell receptor (beta chain) was sequenced in a study of T cell responses to AZD1222 COVID-19 vaccine. This table comes from immunoSEQ multiplex PCR, and its TCRdb copy is limited to in-frame clones, with some not included. The sample yields 160,000 or so clones, 75% to 90% seen once. Trimming shortened V by 7 bases and J by 7 bases, and 8 bases separated the two germline ends. This CDR3 spans 12 amino acids. Germline loops: CDR1 LNHNV, CDR2 YYDKDF (reference sequence). The receptor comes from an adult who received the AZD1222 COVID-19 vaccine. J is TRBJ1-6 and V is TRBV15; a weak D match, TRBD1 (5 bases). The sequenced sample was peripheral blood, obtained 28 days after the second AZD1222 dose. The CDR3 region has the DNA TGTGCCACCACCCAGGGCAATTCACCCCTCCACTTT. Translating gives CATTQGNSPLHF.